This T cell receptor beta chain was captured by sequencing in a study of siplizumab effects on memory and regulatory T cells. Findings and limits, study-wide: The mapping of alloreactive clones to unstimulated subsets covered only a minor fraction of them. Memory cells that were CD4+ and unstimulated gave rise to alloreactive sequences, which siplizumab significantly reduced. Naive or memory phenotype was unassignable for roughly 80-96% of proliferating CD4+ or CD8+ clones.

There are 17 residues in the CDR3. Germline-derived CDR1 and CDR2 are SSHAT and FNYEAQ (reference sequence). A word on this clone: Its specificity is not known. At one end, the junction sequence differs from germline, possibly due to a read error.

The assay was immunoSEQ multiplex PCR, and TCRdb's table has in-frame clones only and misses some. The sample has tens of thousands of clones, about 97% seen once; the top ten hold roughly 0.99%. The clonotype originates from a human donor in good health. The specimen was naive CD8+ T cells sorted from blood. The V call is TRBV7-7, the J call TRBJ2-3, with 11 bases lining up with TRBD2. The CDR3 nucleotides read TGTGCTAGCAGCCCAAGCCTTAGCGGGAGGGCCGTAGATACGCAGTATTTT. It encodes CASSPSLSGRAVDTQYF. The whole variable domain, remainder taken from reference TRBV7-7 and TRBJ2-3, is GAGVSQSPRYKVTKRGQDVTLRCDPISSHATLYWYQQALGQGPEFLTYFNYEAQPDKSGLPSDRFSAERPEGSISTLTIQRTEQRDSAMYRCASSPSLSGRAVDTQYFGPGTRLTVL.